This T cell receptor beta chain was captured in a study of memory CD4+ T cells and cytomegalovirus serostatus. Study details: Donors were healthy Belgian adults, 10 or so CMV seropositive and fewer than 30 seronegative.

Findings of the study overall: The CMV-associated TCR signature appears largely within the CD4+ memory repertoire. Each of 65 to 75 CMV-associated TCRbeta sequences occurred in one to five individuals.

Methods used by the authors: After removing out-of-frame reads, around 2.2 million distinct TCRbeta sequences remained. Sequenced by immunoSEQ multiplex PCR; TCRdb stores in-frame clones only, minus some. That table furnishes V, J and clone size, whereas the DNA furnished D and trimming. Here the sample spans 35,000 to 45,000 clones, around three quarters being singletons. The sort gate was single viable CD3+CD4+CD8-CD45RO+ cells for memory CD4+ T cells. This clone was counted a few times. Its target is unknown. Germline V gene lookup returns CDR1 SGHAT and CDR2 FQNNGV. V was pared by 4 bases and J by 6 bases, with 16 bases between. The CDR3 has 14 residues.

Material: memory CD4+ T cells from blood. The chain links TRBV11-2 to TRBJ2-7; possible D gene TRBD2, 6 bases. The clonotype originates from an adult in good health and CMV-seropositive. The CDR3, as DNA: TGTGCCAGCAGCTCCGGACTACCCTATGGCGAGCAGTACTTC. Translation: CASSSGLPYGEQYF.